This T cell receptor (beta chain) was profiled in a study of blood T cell repertoires in COVID-19. Produced via immunoSEQ multiplex PCR; TCRdb's table is partial and in-frame only. The data hold 200,000 to 300,000 clones, with roughly nine tenths observed a single time. V lost 1 base, J lost 1 base, and 12 bases lay in between. Per germline, CDR1 SNHLY and CDR2 FYNNEI. CDR3 length: 16 amino acids. This clone was seen more than once but under ten times. This chain links TRBV2 with TRBJ2-3; perhaps TRBD1 as D (5 bases). Sequencing was carried out using PBMCs or T cells enriched from blood (not recorded which). The sequence derives from a woman aged 25 to 39 with acute COVID-19. The CDR3 sequence: CASSEGSLRGTDTQYF. CDR3 DNA sequence: TGTGCCAGCAGTGAAGGATCACTCAGGGGCACAGATACGCAGTATTTT.